These T cell receptor beta chains were read from a single sample in a study of OX40 agonist ivuxolimab in advanced cancers. Clones were read by immunoSEQ multiplex PCR, and TCRdb kept only the in-frame ones, dropping some. The sample includes approximately 100,000 clones, about 91% of them seen just once. This specimen consisted of CD4+ or CD8+ T cells sorted from blood, obtained in a trial of the OX40 agonist ivuxolimab. The source is an adult with an advanced solid tumor such as melanoma, head and neck, liver or kidney cancer. CDR3s include the opening cysteine and the closing phenylalanine or tryptophan. Fields, in order: V gene, D gene, clone size, J gene, CDR3 DNA, CDR3 protein. The D gene is left open where the match is weak. Rows may omit the clone size; those that give it use once, few, many or a size class.

>TRBV7-3|-|once|TRBJ2-5
TGTGCCAGCAGCTACGCTGATAAAGAGACCCAGTACTTC
CASSYADKETQYF
>TRBV6-6|-|-|TRBJ1-4
TGTGCCAGCAGGCCCCGGGACAATGAAAAACTGTTTTTT
CASRPRDNEKLFF
>TRBV9|-|-|TRBJ2-7
TGTGCCAGCAGCGTAGGAGGGGACGGAGCCTACGAGCAGTACTTC
CASSVGGDGAYEQYF
>TRBV11-2|-|-|TRBJ1-6
TGTGCCAGCAGCTTAGCCTGGAATTCACCCCTCCACTTT
CASSLAWNSPLHF
>TRBV19|-|-|TRBJ1-5
TGTGCCAGTAGGCCAGACAGTAATAGCAATCAGCCCCAGCATTTT
CASRPDSNSNQPQHF
>TRBV19|TRBD1|-|TRBJ2-2
TGTGCCAGTAGGACTGACAGGGGGAACACCGGGGAGCTGTTTTTT
CASRTDRGNTGELFF
>TRBV6-5|-|once|TRBJ1-1
TGTGCCAGCAGGGTTAGTAGCACTGAAGCTTTCTTT
CASRVSSTEAFF
>TRBV6-6|-|-|TRBJ1-3
TGTGCCAGCAGTTACCCTGGGACGGGAAACACCATATATTTT
CASSYPGTGNTIYF
>TRBV2|TRBD1|once|TRBJ1-1
TGTGCCTGCAACGGACAGGGGGCGAACACTGAAGCTTTCTTT
CACNGQGANTEAFF
>TRBV18|TRBD1|-|TRBJ2-3
TGTGCCAGCTCACCCAGGACAGGGTCCGATACGCAGTATTTT
CASSPRTGSDTQYF
>TRBV2|TRBD2|-|TRBJ2-1
TGTGCCAGCACCACTAGCGGGGGGAACTCCTACAATGAGCAGTTCTTC
CASTTSGGNSYNEQFF
>TRBV5-8|-|-|TRBJ1-1
TGTGCCAGCAGCTTGGAATGGGGGCTCGGGGCTGAAGCTTTCTTT
CASSLEWGLGAEAFF
>TRBV9|-|-|TRBJ2-1
TGTGCCAGCAGCGTAGGTATGGGGCGGGTCAATGAGCAGTTCTTC
CASSVGMGRVNEQFF
>TRBV5-6|-|-|TRBJ1-5
TGTGCCAGCAGCTTCTTTGGGTTCTCTCAGCCCCAGCATTTT
CASSFFGFSQPQHF
>TRBV6-1|-|once|TRBJ1-5
TGTGCCAGCAGTGAGCCAGGGGAGCAGCCCCAGCATTTT
CASSEPGEQPQHF
>TRBV25-1|-|-|TRBJ1-1
TGTGCCAGCAGTAGGGGGGGAGGAGGGAACACTGAAGCTTTCTTT
CASSRGGGGNTEAFF
>TRBV19|TRBD2|once|TRBJ2-2
TGTGCCAGTAAGGCGGGGGAGGACACCGGGGAGCTGTTTTTT
CASKAGEDTGELFF
>TRBV6-5|-|-|TRBJ1-2
TGTGCCAGCAGTGAATTCACGGACGGCTATGGCTACACCTTC
CASSEFTDGYGYTF
>TRBV9|-|-|TRBJ1-1
TGTGCCAGCAGCGAGGACCGAAACACTGAAGCTTTCTTT
CASSEDRNTEAFF
>TRBV6-5|-|-|TRBJ2-7
TGTGCCAGCAGTTACTCCACTGGGGAGCAGTACTTC
CASSYSTGEQYF
>TRBV30|-|-|TRBJ1-5
TGTGCCTGGAGTAACAGGGTCGATCAGCCCCAGCATTTT
CAWSNRVDQPQHF
>TRBV10-2|-|-|TRBJ2-3
TGCGCCAGCAGTGAGTCGGTAGATACGCAGTATTTT
CASSESVDTQYF
>TRBV29-1|TRBD1|-|TRBJ2-2
TGCAGCGTTTGCAGGGACAGCACCGGGGAGCTGTTTTTT
CSVCRDSTGELFF
>TRBV2|TRBD1|-|TRBJ2-5
TGTGCCAGCACCTCCGGGACAGGGGAGTGGTCCCAGTACTTC
CASTSGTGEWSQYF
>TRBV14|TRBD1|-|TRBJ1-2
TGTGCCAGCAGCGGACAGGGTACCTATGGCTACACCTTC
CASSGQGTYGYTF
>TRBV13|TRBD2|-|TRBJ2-3
TGTGCCAGCAGCGCGAGCGGGAGGGTAGAAACTAGCACAGATACGCAGTATTTT
CASSASGRVETSTDTQYF
>TRBV10-2|TRBD1|-|TRBJ1-5
TGCGCCAGCAGTGTTTCTGGACAGGTGAATCAGCCCCAGCATTTT
CASSVSGQVNQPQHF
>TRBV11-1|-|-|TRBJ1-1
TGTGCCAGCAGCCTTAGAGTACGGGACAATGCTTTCTTT
CASSLRVRDNAFF
>TRBV2|-|-|TRBJ2-3
TGTGCCAGCGGGGCTCGGGGACCCACAGATACGCAGTATTTT
CASGARGPTDTQYF
>TRBV4-2|TRBD1|-|TRBJ2-7
TGTGCCAGCAGCCAAACTAGGGACAGAAGAAACGAGCAGTACTTC
CASSQTRDRRNEQYF
>TRBV6-6|TRBD2|-|TRBJ2-1
TGTGCCAGCAGAATTCGCGGGAGTTCTGATGAGCAGTTCTTC
CASRIRGSSDEQFF
>TRBV7-9|-|-|TRBJ2-5
TGTGCCAGCAGCCTTTTAACCCAGAAAAAGTACTTC
CASSLLTQKKYF
>TRBV7-6|TRBD2|-|TRBJ2-1
TGTGCCAGCAGCGAGAGGGGGACTAGCGGGAGTTCTGATGAGCAGTTCTTC
CASSERGTSGSSDEQFF
>TRBV5-1|TRBD1|-|TRBJ1-2
TGCGCCAGCAGCTTGCAGGGTCGGACAGGGGCCGACCCCAACTATGGCTACACCTTC
CASSLQGRTGADPNYGYTF
>TRBV6-5|-|few|TRBJ1-5
TGTGCCAGCAGGCGGTCAGTTTATAGCAATCAGCCCCAGCATTTT
CASRRSVYSNQPQHF
>TRBV7-9|-|-|TRBJ1-2
TGTGCCAGCAGCTTAGTCCAATATGGCTACACCTTC
CASSLVQYGYTF
>TRBV6-5|-|-|TRBJ1-4
TGTGCCAGCAGGATTGCAGCAACTAATGAAAAACTGTTTTTT
CASRIAATNEKLFF
>TRBV10-1|-|-|TRBJ2-3
TGCGCCAGCAGTGAGTCACGAACAGATACGCAGTATTTT
CASSESRTDTQYF
>TRBV5-1|-|-|TRBJ2-3
TGCGCCAGCAGCCTGGGACACAACACAGATACGCAGTATTTT
CASSLGHNTDTQYF
>TRBV5-1|-|-|TRBJ1-2
TGCGCCAGCGCCGTAGGGGCCGCGGACCAATATGGCTACACCTTC
CASAVGAADQYGYTF
>TRBV2|-|-|TRBJ1-2
TGTGCCAGCAGGGGGCTGAACTATGGCTACACCTTC
CASRGLNYGYTF
>TRBV28|TRBD2|-|TRBJ2-1
TGTGCCAGCAGTGGTAGCGGGAGACGATCTGGTTCGAATGAGCAGTTCTTC
CASSGSGRRSGSNEQFF